One and the same sample provided the 14 T cell receptor beta chains below, sequenced in a study of OX40 agonist ivuxolimab in advanced cancers. Using immunoSEQ multiplex PCR, the repertoire was profiled, and TCRdb retains in-frame clones only, with some absent. The sample contains about 95,000 clones, around 90% of which appear only once. Sequencing was performed on CD4+ or CD8+ T cells sorted from blood, taken in a trial of the OX40 agonist ivuxolimab. The receptors shown here come from an adult with an advanced solid tumor such as melanoma, head and neck, liver or kidney cancer.

This clone was detected a few times. The chain combines TRBV29-1 with TRBJ1-2; D possibly corresponds to TRBD1 (5 bases). The V gene's germline CDR1 is SQVTM and CDR2 ANQGSEA. Trimming took 3 bases from V and 9 from J, leaving 17 bases between them. CDR3 size: 13 residues. The CDR3: CSVDDSLQGRYTF. The CDR3 coding sequence is TGCAGCGTTGATGACAGCCTCCAGGGACGCTACACCTTC.

With regard to this clone: The same CDR3 is also encoded by other DNA sequences in this sample. The chain joins TRBV9 to TRBJ2-3; TRBD2 matches at 12 bases. The germline V gene has CDR1 SGDLS and CDR2 YYNGEE. This CDR3 contains 15 residues. The V and J ends lost 2 bases and 4 bases, in that order; junction bases with no gene match: 2. In nucleotides, the CDR3 is TGTGCCAGCAGCGTTGGGACTAGCGGGTCAGATACGCAGTATTTT. Translating gives CASSVGTSGSDTQYF.

The chain joins TRBV4-1 to TRBJ1-1, with D perhaps matching TRBD1 (5 bases). The CDR3 totals 16 residues. V lost 1 base to trimming and J lost 6 bases, with 18 bases between them. Germline V gene sequence: CDR1 MGHRA, CDR2 YSYEKL. This CDR3 is CASSQVAGRGGSEAFF. In DNA, the CDR3 is TGCGCCAGCAGCCAAGTTGCTGGGAGGGGCGGATCTGAAGCTTTCTTT.

The J gene is TRBJ1-1, the V gene TRBV9, with no clear D. Germline V gene sequence: CDR1 SGDLS, CDR2 YYNGEE. V was shortened by 0 bases and J by 0 bases, with 9 bases between the two germline ends. The length of the CDR3 is 15 residues. For the CDR3, the DNA is TGTGCCAGCAGCGTAGGACCTCTCCTGAACACTGAAGCTTTCTTT. It codes for CASSVGPLLNTEAFF.

J is TRBJ2-5 and V is TRBV5-1; 7 bases are a match to TRBD1. Losses at the gene ends were 2 bases for V and 1 base for J; bases not matched to a gene: 2. This CDR3 has 14 amino acids. Germline CDR1 and CDR2: SGHRS and YFSETQ. For the CDR3, the DNA is TGCGCCAGCAGCTTCGGGGACAGCCAAGAGACCCAGTACTTC. Protein product: CASSFGDSQETQYF.

This rearrangement joins TRBV5-4 to TRBJ2-7, with 14 bases fitting TRBD2. V lost 4 bases, J lost 6 bases, and 3 bases stayed unmatched. This CDR3 contains 14 residues. Germline V gives CDR1 SGHNT, CDR2 YYREEE (reference sequence). The CDR3 DNA reads as TGTGCCAGCAGCGGGGGACTAGCGGGAGCCGAGCAGTACTTC. Amino acids: CASSGGLAGAEQYF.

The chain couples TRBV7-9 to TRBJ1-4; 8 nucleotides align to TRBD1. Germline CDR1 is SEHNR and CDR2 is FQNEAQ (reference sequence). The CDR3 has 17 amino acids. V was pared by 3 bases and J by 5 bases, with 11 bases of the junction left unmatched. The CDR3 protein is CASSLGLTGGGNEKLFF. CDR3 nucleotides: TGTGCCAGCAGCTTGGGGCTCACAGGGGGTGGGAATGAAAAACTGTTTTTT.

The chain has TRBV11-2 and TRBJ1-4; D is perhaps TRBD1 (5 bases). Germline values: CDR1 SGHAT, CDR2 FQNNGV. The CDR3 covers 14 residues. Deletions cut 5 bases from V and 5 bases from J, with 12 bases between. The CDR3 bases are TGTGCCAGCAGCCCCCGGGCAGGGAATGAAAAACTGTTTTTT. It encodes CASSPRAGNEKLFF.

The J gene is TRBJ2-3, the V gene TRBV10-2, with D uncertain. Trimming cost V 4 bases and J 1 base, with 12 bases left between them. The CDR3 extends over 15 amino acids. CDR1 is WSHSY, CDR2 SAAADI, per germline. CDR3 nucleotides: TGCGCCAGCAGTGCTTTATCCACCGGCACAGATACGCAGTATTTT. Translated: CASSALSTGTDTQYF.

The chain couples TRBV29-1 to TRBJ2-3; D ambiguous. This CDR3 is 13 amino acids long. Germline CDR1 reads SQVTM; CDR2 reads ANQGSEA. V lost 3 bases, J lost 5 bases, and 12 bases lay in between. Here the CDR3 reads CSVDKGPRDTQYF. The CDR3, as DNA: TGCAGCGTTGACAAGGGTCCGAGAGATACGCAGTATTTT.

As to this clone: Compared with germline, one end of the junction differs, possibly owing to a read error. This chain uses TRBV19 with TRBJ1-5, with 10 bases aligning to TRBD1. The CDR3 has 15 amino acids. CDR1 and CDR2 (germline): LNHDA, SQIVND (reference sequence). CDR3: CASSVDRGQTQPQHF. The CDR3 region has the DNA TGTGCCAGTAGTGTAGACAGGGGGCAGACTCAGCCCCAGCATTTT.

This clone was seen more than once but under ten times. The gene calls are TRBV11-2 and TRBJ2-7, with D tentatively TRBD1 (5 bases). Looked up from germline, CDR1 is SGHAT and CDR2 is FQNNGV. CDR3 length equals 16 residues. V dropped 4 bases and J dropped 0 bases, with 16 bases sitting between them. CDR3 DNA sequence: TGTGCCAGCAGCTCTCTGGGTGGTAGGGGCTCCTACGAGCAGTACTTC. It specifies CASSSLGGRGSYEQYF.

V and J are TRBV10-3 and TRBJ2-2; the D call may be TRBD1 or TRBD2 (5 bases each). The CDR3 has 19 residues. Germline V gene lookup returns CDR1 ENHRY and CDR2 SYGVKD. The V and J ends lost 4 bases and 7 bases respectively, with 28 bases between them. Here the CDR3 reads CAISAGAGTDKKTVGELFF. The CDR3 DNA reads as TGTGCCATCAGTGCCGGTGCGGGCACCGATAAAAAGACAGTCGGGGAGCTGTTTTTT.

The chain joins TRBV7-2 to TRBJ1-2; TRBD1 might be the D (6 bases). CDR3 length equals 14 residues. V was clipped by 5 bases and J by 4 bases, with 14 bases between them. Germline V gene lookup returns CDR1 SGHTA and CDR2 FQGNSA. CDR3 sequence (DNA): TGTGCCAGCAGCCAGGGGACAAACGCCTATGGCTACACCTTC. Translated, it gives CASSQGTNAYGYTF.